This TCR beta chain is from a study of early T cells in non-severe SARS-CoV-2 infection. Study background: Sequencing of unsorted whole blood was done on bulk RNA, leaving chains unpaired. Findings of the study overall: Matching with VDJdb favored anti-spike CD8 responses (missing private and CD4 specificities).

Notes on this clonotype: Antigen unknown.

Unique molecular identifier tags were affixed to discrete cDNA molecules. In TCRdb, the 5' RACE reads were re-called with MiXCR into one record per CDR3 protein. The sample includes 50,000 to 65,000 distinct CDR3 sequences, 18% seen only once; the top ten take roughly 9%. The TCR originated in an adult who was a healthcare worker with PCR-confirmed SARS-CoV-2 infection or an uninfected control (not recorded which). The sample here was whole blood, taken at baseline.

DNA for the CDR3: TGTGCCAGCAGATGGACAGGGGCCTCCTACGAGCAGTACTTC. This translates into CASRWTGASYEQYF. V gene TRBV28 combines with J gene TRBJ2-7, with TRBD1 matching 9 bases. CDR3 length equals 14 residues. The junction had 3 bases not matched to a gene; V was cut back by 6 bases and J by 0 bases. Germline V gene lookup returns CDR1 MDHEN and CDR2 SYDVKM.